This T cell receptor (beta chain) came from a study of neurological immune-mediated disorders. With regard to this clonotype: Its antigen is still unknown.

V was pared by 7 bases and J by 2 bases, with 11 bases between. CDR3 size: 14 residues. Overall study results and limits: None of the CDR3 amino acid sequences found in expanded clones was shared across subjects. This suggests that the TCR-beta repertoires were private in all groups. In HTLV-1-associated myelopathy, TCR clonal expansion was greatest, whereas multiple sclerosis had the least, falling below healthy controls.

With 10-nucleotide random UMIs, 5'RACE was used to make the cDNA. Every sequencing run gave over 180 million TCR-beta sequences, taken from 15-18 subjects. TCRdb re-called the 5' RACE reads through MiXCR, storing one row per CDR3 protein. Among tens of thousands of distinct CDR3 sequences listed, 10% to 15% were seen once. This TCR came from a woman in her sixties with HTLV-1-associated myelopathy (HAM/TSP). The V gene is TRBV12-3 or TRBV12-4, the J gene TRBJ2-2, with D perhaps TRBD1 or TRBD2 (5 bases each). Sequencing used PBMCs. The CDR3 bases are TGTGCCAGCAATTTGGGGGATAACACCGGGGAGCTGTTTTTT. Its protein product is CASNLGDNTGELFF.